The 8 T cell receptor beta chains below come from one sample, sequenced in a study of T cells in Graves' hyperthyroidism and ophthalmopathy. TCR beta CDR3 sequences were amplified from RNA transcripts. First-round RT-PCR with HTBI primers amplified the TCR CDR3 region. TCRdb analysed the multiplex PCR reads with MiXCR anew, one entry per CDR3 protein. Of 500,000 to 600,000 distinct CDR3 sequences in the sample, roughly 50% were seen once. Material for sequencing was peripheral blood or thyroid tissue (not recorded which). Receptors were obtained from an adult woman with Graves' disease, either hyperthyroidism or ophthalmopathy (not recorded which).

The rearrangement joins TRBV12-3 or TRBV12-4 to TRBJ1-5, with D unresolved. V lost 4 bases and J lost 11, with 15 bases in between. The CDR3 consists of 13 residues. CDR3 DNA sequence: TGTGCCAGCAGTTCCGGACTTTACCAGACCCAGCATTTT. As protein: CASSSGLYQTQHF.

This clonotype came up many times. The J gene is TRBJ2-2, the V gene TRBV7-9, with D perhaps TRBD1 (5 bases). This CDR3 is built from 14 residues. Deletions cut 3 bases from V and 6 bases from J, with 11 bases between. Germline loops: CDR1 SEHNR, CDR2 FQNEAQ (reference sequence). The CDR3 bases are TGTGCCAGCAGCTTTGACAGTGTGGCCGGGGAGCTGTTTTTT. It encodes CASSFDSVAGELFF.

This clonotype was observed once. At one end, the junction sequence differs from germline, possibly due to a read error. The chain is built from TRBV7-2 and TRBJ2-1; TRBD1 matches at 7 bases. From germline, CDR1 is SGHTA and CDR2 FQGNSA. The CDR3 totals 13 residues. The CDR3 bases are TGTGCCAGCAGTTTAGACAGGGACAGAGTCGGGATCTTC. Protein sequence: CASSLDRDRVGIF.

V is TRBV7-2 and J is TRBJ2-7; TRBD2 agrees at 9 bases. From germline, CDR1 is SGHTA and CDR2 FQGNSA. V gave up 1 base and J gave up 5 bases; unmatched junction bases: 6. This CDR3 has 15 amino acids. CDR3 sequence: CASSLGSGRTHEQYF. CDR3 sequence (DNA): TGTGCCAGCAGCTTAGGTAGCGGGAGAACCCACGAGCAGTACTTC.

This clonotype was counted many times. The gene calls are TRBV10-3 and TRBJ1-5; possible D gene TRBD1, 5 bases. CDR3 length: 14 residues. The germline V gene encodes CDR1 ENHRY and CDR2 SYGVKD. Trimming took 4 bases from V and 3 from J, leaving 10 bases between them. This CDR3 reads CAISVDRANQPQHF. The CDR3 bases are TGTGCCATCAGTGTTGACAGAGCCAATCAGCCCCAGCATTTT.

This clonotype was detected ten times or more. V gene TRBV6-5 combines with J gene TRBJ1-5; TRBD1 agrees at 7 bases. In germline, CDR1 is MNHEY, CDR2 SVGAGI. This CDR3 is built from 13 residues. J was trimmed by 5 bases and V by 6 bases; bases with no gene match: 4. The CDR3 DNA reads as TGTGCCAGCAGCTTGGACAGGTATCAGCCCCAGCATTTT. Protein: CASSLDRYQPQHF.

This chain joins TRBV25-1 and TRBJ1-1, with D perhaps matching TRBD1 (6 bases). CDR3 length equals 13 residues. The V gene lost 8 bases and the J gene lost 11 bases, with 21 bases spanning the gap. CDR1 and CDR2 from the germline V gene are MGHDK and SYGVNS. CDR3 loop: CASVDRLRGGAFF. CDR3 in DNA: TGTGCCAGCGTTGACCGACTAAGAGGGGGGGCTTTCTTT.

This clonotype was counted many times. The chain employs TRBV6-1 and TRBJ1-6; D remains ambiguous. V was trimmed by 1 base and J by 8 bases, leaving 0 bases between them. The CDR3 runs 11 residues. Germline V gene sequence: CDR1 MNHNS, CDR2 SASEGT. The CDR3 nucleotides read TGTGCCAGCAGTGAAGATTCACCCCTCCACTTT. Protein: CASSEDSPLHF.